This TCR beta chain was identified during a study of cytomegalovirus exposure and HLA in healthy donors. Amplification used 60 Vbeta primers and 13 Jbeta primers. Produced via immunoSEQ multiplex PCR; TCRdb's table is partial and in-frame only. The sample lists 65,000 to 90,000 clones; roughly 86% were seen once. V lost 2 bases, J lost 2 bases, and 10 bases lay in between. The CDR3 covers 14 residues. Germline CDR1 is MNHNY and CDR2 is SVGAGI (reference sequence). Material for sequencing was PBMCs. The sequence was obtained from a man aged 18 to 30 in good health and CMV-seronegative. The chain has TRBV6-6 and TRBJ2-7; no clear D gene. The CDR3 nucleotides read TGTGCCAGCAGTTACCCCCATTCCCCCTACGAGCAGTACTTC. Protein sequence: CASSYPHSPYEQYF.